These 12 T cell receptor beta chains were sequenced from one sample in a study of cytomegalovirus exposure and HLA in healthy donors. This PCR relied on a set of 60 Vbeta primers and 13 Jbeta primers. TCRdb keeps only in-frame clones here, not all; method: immunoSEQ multiplex PCR. The sample consists of roughly 88,000 clones, over 75% of them appearing once. Specimen: PBMCs. These receptors originate from a man under 40 in good health and CMV-seropositive.

The chain is built from TRBV12-5 and TRBJ1-1; 12 nucleotides line up with TRBD1. Germline V gives CDR1 LGHNT, CDR2 FRNRAP. This CDR3 comprises 17 residues. V was pared by 7 bases and J by 5 bases, with 14 bases of the junction left unmatched. The CDR3 here is CASDLSGTGGLWTEAFF. CDR3 DNA: TGTGCTAGTGACCTGAGTGGGACAGGGGGCCTCTGGACTGAAGCTTTCTTT.

The chain uses TRBV29-1 and TRBJ1-3; 10 bases align to TRBD1. V trimming: 5 bases; J trimming: 4 bases; junction bases outside the gene matches: 8. The V gene's germline CDR1 is SQVTM and CDR2 ANQGSEA. CDR3 length: 15 amino acids. CDR3 loop: CSVSTGGFSGNTIYF. CDR3 in DNA: TGCAGCGTTTCGACAGGGGGCTTCTCAGGAAACACCATATATTTT.

The J gene is TRBJ1-5, the V gene TRBV2; D possibly corresponds to TRBD1 (5 bases). The germline V gene encodes CDR1 SNHLY and CDR2 FYNNEI. The CDR3 runs 16 residues. The V end lost 6 bases, the J end lost 4 bases, and 19 bases lay between the germline ends. Here the CDR3 reads CASRQAEGAGNQPQHF. CDR3 coding DNA: TGTGCCAGCAGACAGGCCGAAGGGGCTGGGAATCAGCCCCAGCATTTT.

This clone has more than one count but fewer than ten. The CDR3 region is CASRLTGDRGNIQYF. The CDR3 DNA sequence: TGCGCCAGCAGGCTGACAGGGGACCGGGGAAACATTCAGTACTTC. V is TRBV5-1 and J is TRBJ2-4, with 8 bases matching TRBD1. The CDR3 sequence is 15 residues long. Germline CDR1 and CDR2: SGHRS and YFSETQ. The ends lost 5 bases at V and 6 bases at J; junction bases unmatched: 10.

The J gene is TRBJ2-1, the V gene TRBV7-8, with 9 bases identical to TRBD2. V lost 2 bases and J lost 8; bases outside the gene matches: 7. This CDR3 comprises 15 residues. Germline V CDR1 and CDR2: SGHVS, FQNEAQ. The CDR3 spells CASSLRLAAFDEQFF. The CDR3 coding sequence is TGTGCCAGCAGCTTACGACTAGCGGCTTTTGATGAGCAGTTCTTC.

V and J are TRBV19 and TRBJ2-1; TRBD1 aligns across 8 bases. Trimming at V came to 7 bases and at J to 8 bases, leaving 7 bases not matched to a gene. This CDR3 spans 13 amino acids. Germline loops: CDR1 LNHDA, CDR2 SQIVND (reference sequence). The CDR3 nucleotides read TGTGCCAGTACCCCCCAGGGGGCGCATGAGCAGTTCTTC. Its translation: CASTPQGAHEQFF. Combining the CDR3 with reference TRBV19 and TRBJ2-1 gives the whole variable domain DGGITQSPKYLFRKEGQNVTLSCEQNLNHDAMYWYRQDPGQGLRLIYYSQIVNDFQKGDIAEGYSVSREKKESFPLTVTSAQKNPTAFYLCASTPQGAHEQFFGPGTRLTVL.

The chain is built from TRBV10-3 and TRBJ2-1, with D hard to call. The V end lost 10 bases, the J end lost 6 bases, and 10 bases lay between the germline ends. The CDR3 is 11 amino acids. Germline V CDR1 and CDR2: ENHRY, SYGVKD. This CDR3 reads CASSTPNEQFF. The DNA of the CDR3 is TGTGCCAGCTCAACTCCCAATGAGCAGTTCTTC.

J is TRBJ2-3 and V is TRBV29-1, with D possibly matching TRBD1 (5 bases). CDR3 length: 14 amino acids. The V end lost 5 bases, the J end lost 3 bases, and 15 bases lay between the germline ends. CDR1 is SQVTM and CDR2 is ANQGSEA in the germline V gene. CDR3 nucleotides: TGCAGCGTTAACAGGCAGGGTCGAACAGATACGCAGTATTTT. Amino acid sequence: CSVNRQGRTDTQYF.

The V call is TRBV6-6, the J call TRBJ1-1; D unclear. This CDR3 is 14 amino acids long. Germline lookup yields CDR1 MNHNY and CDR2 SVGAGI (reference sequence). V was pared by 0 bases and J by 1 base, with 6 bases between. The CDR3 loop reads CASSYSPRNTEAFF. The CDR3 DNA reads as TGTGCCAGCAGTTACTCCCCCAGGAACACTGAAGCTTTCTTT.

Here the CDR3 DNA reads TGTGCCAGCAGCTTAGGGACTAGCGACGAGCAGTACTTC. Residues: CASSLGTSDEQYF. The chain is built from TRBV13 and TRBJ2-7, with 8 nucleotides matching TRBD2. From germline, CDR1 is PRHDT and CDR2 FYEKMQ (reference sequence). V lost 0 bases to trimming and J lost 5 bases; unmatched junction nucleotides: 0. The CDR3 spans 13 residues.

The rearrangement joins TRBV5-6 to TRBJ2-3; maybe TRBD1 (6 bases). Between the trimmed V and J ends, which lost 1 base and 1 base, there was a span of 10 bases. Germline assignment: CDR1 SGHDT and CDR2 YYEEEE. The CDR3 extends over 15 amino acids. The CDR3 sequence is CASSLSQGRTDTQYF. The DNA for the CDR3 is TGTGCCAGCAGCTTGTCCCAGGGGCGCACAGATACGCAGTATTTT.

The rearrangement uses TRBV19 and TRBJ1-5, with TRBD1 matching over 8 bases. CDR3 length: 17 amino acids. Looked up from germline, CDR1 is LNHDA and CDR2 is SQIVND (reference sequence). J lost 2 bases, V lost 4 bases, and 10 bases had no gene match. CDR3 sequence reads: CASSRDRRSSGNQPQHF. CDR3 DNA sequence: TGTGCCAGTAGTAGGGACAGGCGGAGTTCGGGCAATCAGCCCCAGCATTTT.